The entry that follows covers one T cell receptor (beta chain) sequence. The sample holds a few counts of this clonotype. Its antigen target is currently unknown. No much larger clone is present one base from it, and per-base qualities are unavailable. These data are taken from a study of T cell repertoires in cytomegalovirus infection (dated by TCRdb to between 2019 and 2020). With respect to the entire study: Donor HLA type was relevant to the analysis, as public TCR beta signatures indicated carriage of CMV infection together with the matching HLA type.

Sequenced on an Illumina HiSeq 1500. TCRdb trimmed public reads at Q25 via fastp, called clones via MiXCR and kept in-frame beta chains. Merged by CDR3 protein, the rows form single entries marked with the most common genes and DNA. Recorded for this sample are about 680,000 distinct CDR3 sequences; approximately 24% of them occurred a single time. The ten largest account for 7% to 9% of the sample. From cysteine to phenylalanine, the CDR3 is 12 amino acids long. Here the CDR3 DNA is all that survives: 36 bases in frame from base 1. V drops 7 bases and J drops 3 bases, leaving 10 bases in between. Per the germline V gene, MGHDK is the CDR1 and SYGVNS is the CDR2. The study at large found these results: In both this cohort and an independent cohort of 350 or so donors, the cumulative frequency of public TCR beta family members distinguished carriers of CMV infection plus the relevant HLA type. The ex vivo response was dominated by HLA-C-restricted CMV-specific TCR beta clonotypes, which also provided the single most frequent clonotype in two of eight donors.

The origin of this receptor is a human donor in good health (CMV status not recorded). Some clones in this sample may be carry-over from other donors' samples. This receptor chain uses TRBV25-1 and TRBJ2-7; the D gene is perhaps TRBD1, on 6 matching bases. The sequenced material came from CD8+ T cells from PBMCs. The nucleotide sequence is TGTGCCAGCATCGACAGGAGCTACGAGCAGTACTTC. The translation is CASIDRSYEQYF.